These T cell receptor beta chains were read from a single sample in a study of CD4 and CD8 cells across lung adenocarcinoma regions. TCRdb re-called the PCR reads with MiXCR, one entry per CDR3 protein. The sample includes some 11,000 distinct CDR3 sequences, approximately 50% of them seen just once. The sequenced sample consisted of CD8+ T cells from the margin of a lung tumor. The origin of the receptors is a male donor with lung adenocarcinoma. The CD4 and CD8 labels of this study may be unreliable. The CDR3 runs from the conserved cysteine through the conserved F or W. The order of the fields is J gene, V gene, CDR3 protein.

>TRBJ2-4|TRBV10-2
CRSTGRGAKNIQYF
>NA|TRBV27
CASSLRTRGGYEQYF
>TRBJ2-7|TRBV6-1
CASKDRDYEQYF
>TRBJ2-1|TRBV10-1
CASSAGGATYNEQFF
>TRBJ2-7|TRBV6-1
CASGEGLSYEQYF
>TRBJ2-3|TRBV6-1
CASRELQAGGTDTQYF
>TRBJ2-2|TRBV6-1
CASSDGGNTGELFF
>TRBJ2-4|TRBV10-3
CAGNAGRQRNTQYF
>TRBJ1-2|TRBV7-2
CASSADRTYGYTF
>TRBJ2-1|TRBV6-1
CASSGEYEQFF
>TRBJ2-5|TRBV11-1
CASSSDGHQETQYF